Listed below are T cell receptor beta chains from one sample, sequenced in a study of cytomegalovirus exposure and HLA in healthy donors. Here immunoSEQ multiplex PCR was the method, and the copy in TCRdb shows in-frame clones only, minus some. Of 150,000 to 200,000 clones listed, roughly 80% were seen once; the top ten hold about 1.7%. The specimen was PBMCs. Receptors were obtained from a woman aged 18 to 35 in good health and CMV-seronegative. CDR3s include the opening cysteine and the closing phenylalanine or tryptophan. A D gene is named only where the DNA matches it firmly. Some rows mark clone size as missing; the rest say once, few, many or name a class of expanded clone.

j_call d_call v_call clone_size cdr3_nt cdr3_aa
TRBJ2-1 TRBD1 TRBV7-9 - TGTGCCAGCAGGAAATCGGGACAGCTGAAACCCAATGAGCAGTTCTTC CASRKSGQLKPNEQFF
TRBJ2-3 TRBD2 TRBV14 - TGTGCCAGCAGCCCAGAACTAGCGGGAGAAATTCATACGCAGTATTTT CASSPELAGEIHTQYF
TRBJ2-6 - TRBV7-2 few TGTGCCAGCAGCCGAACATCCGGGTCTGGGGCCAACGTCCTGACTTTC CASSRTSGSGANVLTF
TRBJ2-3 - TRBV19 - TGTGCCAGTAGTATAGAAGTAGGGGCTAGCGACACAGATACGCAGTATTTT CASSIEVGASDTDTQYF
TRBJ2-3 - TRBV4-2 - TGTGCCAGCAGCCAAGATGGTGGGCAGGGCGCAGATACGCAGTATTTT CASSQDGGQGADTQYF
TRBJ1-1 - TRBV6-6 - TGTGCCAGCAGTTACAGCGGAGGCCCTACTGAAGCTTTCTTT CASSYSGGPTEAFF
TRBJ2-3 - TRBV9 - TGTGCCAGCAGCCCCTATTGGGGCGCTAGCACAGATACGCAGTATTTT CASSPYWGASTDTQYF
TRBJ2-7 - TRBV19 - TGTGCCAGTAGTGTACAGGGCTACGAGCAGTACTTC CASSVQGYEQYF
TRBJ1-2 - TRBV7-2 - TGTGCCAGCAGCTTAGACAGGGTCTATGGCTACACCTTC CASSLDRVYGYTF
TRBJ2-1 TRBD2 TRBV27 few TGTGCCAGCAGCCCACTAGCGGGAGGGCGCGGAGGGTCCTACAATGAGCAGTTCTTC CASSPLAGGRGGSYNEQFF
TRBJ1-5 - TRBV6-1 - TGTGCCAGCAGTGAAGCTGACAGTTTCGCGGGGGGCAATCAGCCCCAGCATTTT CASSEADSFAGGNQPQHF
TRBJ2-2 TRBD2 TRBV29-1 - TGCAGCGCTGGGACTAGCGGGAGTATAGTCACCGGGGAGCTGTTTTTT CSAGTSGSIVTGELFF
TRBJ2-1 TRBD2 TRBV4-1 - TGCGCCAGCAGCCAGGGACTAGCGGGAGGGACCCATGAGCAGTTCTTC CASSQGLAGGTHEQFF
TRBJ2-1 TRBD2 TRBV5-1 few TGCGCCAGCAGCCCCGGGACTAGAGTCTCGTTCTTC CASSPGTRVSFF
TRBJ2-1 TRBD2 TRBV6-6 - TGTGCCAGCAGTTACTCTAGCGGGAGAGAGCAGTTCTTC CASSYSSGREQFF
TRBJ1-4 - TRBV13 - TGTGCCAGCACCTCAGGGGAGATTAATGAAAAACTGTTTTTT CASTSGEINEKLFF
TRBJ2-5 - TRBV28 - TGTGCCAGCAGTCACCAAAGACTATCTGGAGAGACCCAGTACTTC CASSHQRLSGETQYF
TRBJ2-1 TRBD2 TRBV7-2 - TGTGCCAGCAGCTCAACTAGCGGGGCTTACAATGAGCAGTTCTTC CASSSTSGAYNEQFF
TRBJ1-2 - TRBV6-5 - TGTGCCACTGAACAGAACTATGGCTACACCTTC CATEQNYGYTF